This TCR beta chain came from a study of cytomegalovirus exposure and HLA in healthy donors. Study-level background: Early released data had about 85 million unique TCRs, all coming from HLA-typed donors.

The PCR used 60 Vbeta and 13 Jbeta primers. Data came from immunoSEQ multiplex PCR; TCRdb stores just in-frame clones and leaves some out. In total, the table holds fewer than 60,000 clones. Notes on the study in general: Later analysis indicated greater clonal expansion among HLA-associated TCR beta chains than among equally common other chains. There were reportedly fewer N-insertions in an Asian-associated ancestry cluster than the roughly 670-donor mean, in a later analysis.

As regards this clone: The antigen is not known.

The sequence derives from a middle-aged woman in good health and CMV-seronegative. The sample was PBMCs.

For the CDR3, the DNA is TGTGCCAGCAGTTACTCGCCGGACAGGGGAGAGTCACCCCTCCACTTT. Translated: CASSYSPDRGESPLHF. The chain couples TRBV6-5 to TRBJ1-6; 9 nucleotides align to TRBD1. CDR3 length: 16 residues. Germline assignment: CDR1 MNHEY and CDR2 SVGAGI. V shed 0 bases, J shed 10 bases, and the junction held 7 bases outside the gene matches.